These T cell receptor beta chains were read from a single sample in a study of blood T cells in healthy people across ages. Each CDR3 protein gets one entry after TCRdb re-called the 5' RACE reads with MiXCR. This repertoire shows hundreds of thousands of distinct CDR3 sequences, roughly 20% found once; its top ten account for 22%. The sequenced material came from blood. The receptors were gathered from a man aged 65-85 years in good health. CDR3s include the opening cysteine and the closing phenylalanine or tryptophan. The order of the fields is CDR3 length, clone size, V gene, J gene, CDR3 protein. For some rows the clone size is stated as once, few or many, or as a class when expanded; others skip it.

>12|few|TRBV24-1|TRBJ2-1
CATATEGNEQLF
>14|.|TRBV28|TRBJ1-2
CASTQGGPSSGYTF
>14|many|TRBV24-1|TRBJ1-2
CATSSRRADYGYTF
>16|.|TRBV20-1|.
CSAEPPGQGVTETQYF
>15|.|TRBV11-3|TRBJ2-1
CASSLEASEYNEQFF
>17|few|TRBV28|TRBJ2-6
CASSSGGPSSGANVLTF
>15|few|TRBV25-1|TRBJ1-4
CASSEWRGEVEKLFF
>13|few|TRBV12-3/TRBV12-4|TRBJ2-3
CASSQYSADTQYF
>16|.|TRBV5-1|TRBJ2-3
CASSLENRVGTDTQYF
>15|.|TRBV5-1|TRBJ2-2
CASSLAEANTGELFF
>13|.|TRBV9|TRBJ1-3
CASSTDRGNTIYF
>14|few|TRBV11-2|.
CASSASGMRETQYF
>12|few|TRBV12-3/TRBV12-4|TRBJ2-3
CASSLAWNPQYF
>16|few|TRBV7-2|TRBJ2-1
CASSLDSGTSYNEQFF
>16|.|TRBV5-1|TRBJ2-4
CASRFGPLGAKNIQYF
>13|few|TRBV12-3/TRBV12-4|TRBJ2-3
CASSRTSGDTQYF
>13|many|TRBV3-1|TRBJ2-3
CASSLSDTDTQYF